A single TCR beta chain is shown here with its context. Its antigen is as yet unknown. This sample was included in a study of shared clonotypes between healthy human individuals. At deep level, the assay was performed. Generated by immunoSEQ multiplex PCR, the TCRdb table keeps only in-frame clones and is missing some. This table holds roughly 300,000 clones, 80% to 90% found once. Study-wide points: Shared clonotypes: roughly 4.5% naive CD4, approximately 3.4% naive CD8, 2.3% memory CD4, under 0.45% memory CD8.

CD8 memory comprised CD45RO+ plus CCR7-negative CD45RA+ TemRA cells. The TCR comes from a man younger than 35 in good health. Material: memory CD8+ T cells sorted from blood. Subset specified: CD45RO+ cells pooled with CCR7-negative TemRA cells.

The CDR3 sequence: CASSPDRSYEQYF. The CDR3 bases are TGTGCCAGCTCACCGGACAGGTCCTACGAGCAGTACTTC. The chain recombines TRBV18 with TRBJ2-7; TRBD1 agrees at 7 bases. Germline V lookup: CDR1 KGHSH, CDR2 LQKENI. J was trimmed by 1 base and V by 3 bases; bases with no gene match: 0. This CDR3 has 13 amino acids.